The source of this T cell receptor (beta chain) is a study of Ad26.COV2.S vaccination and SARS-CoV-2 variants. The V end was cut by 2 bases, the J end by 4 bases, with 6 bases between. This CDR3 contains 12 residues. Germline CDR1 MNHNY, CDR2 SVGAGI (reference sequence). This clone occurred once. Treatment: over 15 received Ad26.COV2.S at low or high dose, single or two shots; a few received placebo; per-sample allocation not given. Vaccine and placebo recipients were sampled on day 63 after the first injection. Profiled with immunoSEQ multiplex PCR; TCRdb holds only in-frame clones, not every one. Of 510,000 or so clones detected, about 83% appear once; the ten largest clones hold about 13%.

The rearrangement uses TRBV6-6 and TRBJ2-7, with D unresolved. The sequencing used peripheral blood, collected in a trial of Ad26.COV2.S vaccine versus placebo. The TCR was taken from a person between 18 and 65 years old who received the Ad26.COV2.S COVID-19 vaccine or a placebo. CDR3: CASSYLPYEQYF. The CDR3 nucleotides read TGTGCCAGCAGTTACCTCCCTTACGAGCAGTACTTC.